This T cell receptor beta chain was recorded in a study of T cell changes during pregnancy in multiple sclerosis. Sequencing was performed with immunoSEQ multiplex PCR; in TCRdb, only in-frame clones are kept and a portion is missing. The table has more than 45,000 clones, 92% seen once. CDR3 length: 13 amino acids. Germline loops: CDR1 SNHLY, CDR2 FYNNEI. The sequences come from CD4+ T cells from peripheral blood mononuclear cells, collected in the second trimester of pregnancy. The receptor comes from a female donor with multiple sclerosis, enrolled in a pregnancy study. This chain uses TRBV2 with TRBJ2-1; 7 nucleotides match TRBD2. The CDR3 region is CDPSEGGDEEQFF. In DNA form, the CDR3 reads TGTGACCCCTCGGAGGGAGGGGATGAGGAGCAGTTCTTC. Supplemented by reference TRBV2 and TRBJ2-1, the full variable domain reads EPEVTQTPSHQVTQMGQEVILRCVPISNHLYFYWYRQILGQKVEFLVSFYNNEISEKSEIFDDQFSVERPDGSNFTLKIRSTKLEDSAMYFCDPSEGGDEEQFFGPGTRLTVL.